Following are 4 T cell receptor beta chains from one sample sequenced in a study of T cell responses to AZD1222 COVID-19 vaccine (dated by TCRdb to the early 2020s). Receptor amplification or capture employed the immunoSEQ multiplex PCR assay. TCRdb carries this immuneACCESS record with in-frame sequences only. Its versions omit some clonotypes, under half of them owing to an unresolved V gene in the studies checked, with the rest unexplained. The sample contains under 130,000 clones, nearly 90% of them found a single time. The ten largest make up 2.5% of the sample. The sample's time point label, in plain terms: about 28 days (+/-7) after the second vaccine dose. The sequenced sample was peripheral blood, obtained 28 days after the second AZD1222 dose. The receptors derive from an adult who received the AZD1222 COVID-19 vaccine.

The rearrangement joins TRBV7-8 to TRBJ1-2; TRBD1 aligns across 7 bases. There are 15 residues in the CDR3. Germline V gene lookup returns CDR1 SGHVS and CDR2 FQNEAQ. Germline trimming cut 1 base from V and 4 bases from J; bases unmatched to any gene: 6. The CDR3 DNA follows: TGTGCCAGCAGCTTAGGACAGGGATGGAGCTATGGCTACACCTTC. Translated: CASSLGQGWSYGYTF.

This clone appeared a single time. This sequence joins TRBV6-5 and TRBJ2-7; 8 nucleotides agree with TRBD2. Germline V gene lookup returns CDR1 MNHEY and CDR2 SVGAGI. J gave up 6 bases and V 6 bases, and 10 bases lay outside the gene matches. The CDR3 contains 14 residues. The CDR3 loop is CASRGPGGPIEQYF. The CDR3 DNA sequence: TGTGCCAGCAGGGGGCCGGGAGGGCCGATCGAGCAGTACTTC.

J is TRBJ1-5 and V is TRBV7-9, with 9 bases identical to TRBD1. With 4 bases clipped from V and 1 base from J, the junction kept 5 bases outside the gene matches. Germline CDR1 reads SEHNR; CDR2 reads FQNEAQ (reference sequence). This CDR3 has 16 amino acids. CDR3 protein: CASSSYRGLSNQPQHF. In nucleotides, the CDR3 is TGTGCCAGCAGCTCTTACAGGGGGCTGAGCAATCAGCCCCAGCATTTT.

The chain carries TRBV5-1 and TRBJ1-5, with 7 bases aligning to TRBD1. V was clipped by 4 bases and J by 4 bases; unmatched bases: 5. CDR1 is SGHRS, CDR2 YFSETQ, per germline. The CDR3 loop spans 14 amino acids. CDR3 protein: CASSPLDRNQPQHF. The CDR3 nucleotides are TGCGCCAGCAGCCCGCTGGACAGGAATCAGCCCCAGCATTTT.